The present T cell receptor beta chain was sequenced within a study of beta chain features in type 1 diabetes. This CDR3 has 15 amino acids. Germline CDR1 is GTSNPN and CDR2 is SVGIG (reference sequence). V was cut by 1 base and J by 4 bases, with 15 bases left in between. The investigators reverse transcribed all of the isolated RNA, so they sequenced expressed TCRB transcripts. Measured with immunoSEQ multiplex PCR; TCRdb has only the in-frame clones, and not every one. In the table there are about 340,000 clones, roughly 13% of which are singletons. Points from the study as a whole: Type 1 diabetes patients showed a moderate but significant shortening of TCRB CDR3s in all four CD4+ subsets. The question of HLA type influencing TCRB rearrangement was one that remained unresolved here.

Sorting that relied on CD45RO/CCR7/CD25/CD127/CD95/CD27 yielded CD4+ naive, central memory, regulatory and stem cell-like memory cells. This clone came up a few times. Its antigen remains unknown. The sample consisted of naive CD4+ T cells from blood. The sequence derives from a woman between 18 and 29 years old with type 1 diabetes. The chain uses TRBV30 and TRBJ2-3; D is perhaps TRBD1 (5 bases). CDR3 protein: CAWSGRRGWADTQYF. DNA for the CDR3: TGTGCCTGGAGTGGTCGTAGGGGATGGGCAGATACGCAGTATTTT. The full variable domain, its missing parts supplied by reference TRBV30 and TRBJ2-3, is SQTIHQWPATLVQPVGSPLSLECTVEGTSNPNLYWYRQAAGRGLQLLFYSVGIGQISSEVPQNLSASRPQDRQFILSSKKLLLSDSGFYLCAWSGRRGWADTQYFGPGTRLTVL.